The 27 T cell receptor beta chains below come from one sample, sequenced in a study of vaccination and CD4 T cells after COVID-19. Antigens for these TCRs are unknown. CD4+ T cells that had been cultured provided DNA sequenced with the Oncomine TCR Beta short-read assay. Via MiXCR, TCRdb re-called the PCR reads, giving one row per CDR3 protein. The table has about 13,000 distinct CDR3 sequences, about two fifths seen once. This sample's treatment: approximately 9-day PBMC culture with coronavirus spike peptide pools or control peptides (ViraFEST assay). Sequenced: CD4+ T cells from blood, cultured in vitro. These receptors originate from a human donor who had recovered from COVID-19.

This clonotype has more than one count but fewer than ten. CDR3 nucleotide sequence: TGCAGTGGGTCGGGGTCTTATAGCAATCAGCCCCAGCATTTT. Translation gives CSGSGSYSNQPQHF. The V and J genes are TRBV20-1 and TRBJ1-5; D gene ambiguous. Per germline, CDR1 DFQATT and CDR2 SNEGSKA (reference sequence). The CDR3 spans 14 residues. Deletions cut 7 bases from V and 0 bases from J, with 13 bases between.

This clonotype appeared a few times. The chain links TRBV6-1 to TRBJ2-6, with D maybe TRBD2 (6 bases). The CDR3 spans 14 residues. Trimming cost V 6 bases and J 1 base, with 7 bases left between them. Per the germline V gene, CDR1 is MNHNS and CDR2 is SASEGT. The CDR3 DNA reads TGTGCCAGCAGCCGGGAGTCTGGGGCCAACGTCCTGACTTTC. Translation gives CASSRESGANVLTF.

DNA for the CDR3: TGTGCCAGTAGTATTCCCCCGGGGGCCAGAATGAACACTGAAGCTTTCTTT. Its translation: CASSIPPGARMNTEAFF. This chain joins TRBV19 and TRBJ1-1; D is perhaps TRBD1 (6 bases). The CDR3 loop spans 17 amino acids. Deletions cut 3 bases from V and 0 bases from J, with 17 bases between. The germline V gene encodes CDR1 LNHDA and CDR2 SQIVND (reference sequence).

This chain links TRBV27 with TRBJ2-2; D remains ambiguous. Between the trimmed V and J ends, which lost 5 bases and 1 base, there was a span of 5 bases. The CDR3 is 13 amino acids. Germline V lookup: CDR1 MNHEY, CDR2 SMNVEV (reference sequence). The CDR3 coding sequence is TGTGCCAGCAGTACGCAGAACACCGGGGAGCTGTTTTTT. Its protein is CASSTQNTGELFF.

This clonotype is a singleton in its sample. J is TRBJ2-3 and V is TRBV10-1; 9 bases line up with TRBD2. This CDR3 comprises 19 residues. The germline V gene has CDR1 WNHNN and CDR2 SYGVQD (reference sequence). V was clipped by 0 bases and J by 0 bases; unmatched bases: 10. In nucleotides, the CDR3 is TGCGCCAGCAGTGAGTCAGGCGGCGGGAGGGCCGCAAGCACAGATACGCAGTATTTT. It translates to CASSESGGGRAASTDTQYF.

This clonotype came up a few times. The rearrangement joins TRBV6-4 to TRBJ2-1; D gene ambiguous. The CDR3 runs to 13 residues. The V gene's germline CDR1 is MRHNA and CDR2 SNTAGT. V was pared by 2 bases and J by 7 bases, with 9 bases between. The CDR3: CASSDPAFNEQFF. As DNA, the CDR3 is TGTGCCAGCAGTGACCCTGCGTTTAATGAGCAGTTCTTC.

This chain links TRBV24-1 with TRBJ1-3, with a tentative D call TRBD1 (5 bases). Germline V lookup: CDR1 KGHDR, CDR2 SFDVKD. The V end lost 2 bases, the J end lost 3 bases, and 13 bases lay between the germline ends. CDR3 length: 16 amino acids. CDR3 sequence reads: CATSDSGQGDGNTIYF. CDR3 DNA: TGTGCCACCAGTGATTCAGGGCAGGGCGATGGAAACACCATATATTTT.

The rearrangement uses TRBV24-1 and TRBJ1-2, with D perhaps TRBD1 (5 bases). The V end was cut by 4 bases, the J end by 8 bases, with 16 bases between. From germline, CDR1 is KGHDR and CDR2 SFDVKD. The CDR3 loop spans 14 amino acids. The CDR3 loop is CATSDSGTDSGYTF. CDR3 nucleotides: TGTGCCACCAGTGACTCCGGGACGGATTCCGGCTACACCTTC.

A few counts support this clonotype. The genes are TRBV12-3 or TRBV12-4 and TRBJ1-5, with D perhaps TRBD1 (6 bases). There are 14 residues in the CDR3. V lost 1 base and J lost 4, with 8 bases in between. The CDR3 bases are TGTGCCAGCAGTTTAGGAGGGGGTAATCAGCCCCAGCATTTT. It specifies CASSLGGGNQPQHF.

DNA for the CDR3: TGTGCCAGCAGCTTAAACGTGGACACTGAAGCTTTCTTT. Its translation: CASSLNVDTEAFF. The V and J genes are TRBV7-3 and TRBJ1-1; D unclear. The CDR3 covers 13 residues. Per the germline V gene, CDR1 is SGHTA and CDR2 is FQGTGA. V was shortened by 1 base and J by 3 bases, with 6 bases between the two germline ends. Using reference TRBV7-3 and TRBJ1-1 for the parts outside the CDR3, the full variable domain is GAGVSQTPSNKVTEKGKYVELRCDPISGHTALYWYRQSLGQGPEFLIYFQGTGAADDSGLPNDRFFAVRPEGSVSTLKIQRTERGDSAVYLCASSLNVDTEAFFGQGTRLTVV.

This rearrangement joins TRBV2 to TRBJ2-1; no firm D call. The CDR3 extends over 16 amino acids. Germline V CDR1 and CDR2: SNHLY, FYNNEI. V was shortened by 2 bases and J by 2 bases, with 13 bases between the two germline ends. The CDR3 region is CASSEWSGSTYNEQFF. Here the CDR3 DNA reads TGTGCCAGCAGTGAATGGTCGGGCAGTACCTACAATGAGCAGTTCTTC.

This rearrangement joins TRBV6-1 to TRBJ1-4, with a tentative D call TRBD1 (5 bases). This CDR3 has 15 amino acids. Trimming removed 5 bases from V and 7 bases from J, with 17 bases in between. Germline V gene data show CDR1 as MNHNS and CDR2 as SASEGT. The CDR3 spells CASSRTGTPGEKLFF. Written as DNA, the CDR3 is TGTGCCAGCAGTCGAACCGGGACCCCGGGTGAAAAACTGTTTTTT.

In its sample, this clonotype was seen once. The genes are TRBV19 and TRBJ1-2; a possible D gene is TRBD1 (6 bases). Germline lookup yields CDR1 LNHDA and CDR2 SQIVND (reference sequence). CDR3 size: 15 residues. V was trimmed by 10 bases and J by 0 bases, leaving 18 bases between them. The DNA for the CDR3 is TGTGCCACTCTCGTGGGGGCGGCTGCTAACTATGGCTACACCTTC. Protein sequence: CATLVGAAANYGYTF.

The rearrangement uses TRBV19 and TRBJ1-5; 9 positions agree with TRBD1. V dropped 3 bases and J dropped 6; count of bases not matched to a gene: 0. The CDR3 has 13 residues. Germline CDR1 and CDR2: LNHDA and SQIVND (reference sequence). This CDR3 is CASSMGQGQPQHF. As DNA, the CDR3 is TGTGCCAGTAGTATGGGACAGGGTCAGCCCCAGCATTTT.

This clonotype was counted only a few times. The chain recombines TRBV7-9 with TRBJ2-5, with D unresolved. From germline, CDR1 is SEHNR and CDR2 FQNEAQ (reference sequence). The ends were cut back, 2 bases at V and 9 bases at J, with 13 bases in the middle. CDR3 length equals 13 residues. The CDR3 DNA reads as TGTGCCAGCAGCTTAATGACCGCTAGGGCCCAGTACTTC. Protein product: CASSLMTARAQYF.

The chain recombines TRBV11-2 with TRBJ2-1; D is uncertain. CDR1 SGHAT and CDR2 FQNNGV come from the germline V gene. CDR3 length: 12 residues. Trimming pared 5 bases from V and 7 bases from J, leaving 9 bases between. CDR3 nucleotide sequence: TGTGCCAGCAGCCGAAATAGAAATGAGCAGTTCTTC. Encoded protein: CASSRNRNEQFF.

This rearrangement joins TRBV24-1 to TRBJ2-1; tentatively, D is TRBD1 or TRBD2 (6 bases each). Deletions cut 3 bases from V and 7 bases from J, with 24 bases between. The CDR3 totals 18 residues. CDR1 is KGHDR and CDR2 is SFDVKD in the germline V gene. CDR3 amino acids: CATSDALGGEVRVNEQFF. The CDR3 DNA reads as TGTGCCACCAGTGATGCCCTCGGGGGCGAGGTACGAGTGAATGAGCAGTTCTTC.

The chain carries TRBV6-1 and TRBJ2-5; 8 bases line up with TRBD2. V lost 6 bases and J lost 5; bases outside the gene matches: 5. The CDR3 extends over 13 amino acids. Germline CDR1 reads MNHNS; CDR2 reads SASEGT. Written as DNA, the CDR3 is TGTGCCAGCAGGGGGGCTAGCGGGGAGACCCAGTACTTC. Residues: CASRGASGETQYF.

The V and J genes are TRBV5-1 and TRBJ1-6, with 7 nucleotides matching TRBD1. V was pared by 4 bases and J by 9 bases, with 10 bases of the junction left unmatched. CDR3 length: 15 amino acids. Looked up from germline, CDR1 is SGHRS and CDR2 is YFSETQ. The CDR3 is CASSAVGTVGSPLHF. The CDR3 DNA follows: TGCGCCAGCAGCGCCGTCGGGACAGTAGGTTCACCCCTCCACTTT.

The V call is TRBV24-1, the J call TRBJ2-1, with 11 bases matching TRBD2. Germline loops: CDR1 KGHDR, CDR2 SFDVKD. CDR3 length equals 16 residues. With 9 bases clipped from V and 2 bases from J, the junction kept 8 bases outside the gene matches. The CDR3 is CATGDRLAGPYNEQFF. The CDR3 nucleotides read TGTGCCACCGGAGATCGACTAGCGGGGCCCTACAATGAGCAGTTCTTC.

This clonotype was counted a single time. The rearrangement uses TRBV10-3 and TRBJ2-1; D is ambiguous. The CDR3 extends over 13 amino acids. V was cut by 4 bases and J by 5 bases, with 9 bases left in between. Germline values: CDR1 ENHRY, CDR2 SYGVKD. The CDR3 DNA reads TGTGCCATCAGTGGTACTATTAACAATGAGCAGTTCTTC. It codes for CAISGTINNEQFF.

This chain uses TRBV6-1 with TRBJ1-2; 10 positions agree with TRBD1. V lost 4 bases, J lost 8 bases, and 7 bases stayed unmatched. The length of the CDR3 is 14 residues. Germline-derived CDR1 and CDR2 are MNHNS and SASEGT. CDR3 in DNA: TGTGCCAGCAGTGGGGGGACAGGGGCGGAGGGCTACACCTTC. Amino acids: CASSGGTGAEGYTF.

This chain connects TRBV12-3 or TRBV12-4 to TRBJ1-3, with D tentatively TRBD1 (5 bases). V was clipped by 3 bases and J by 5 bases, with 14 bases between them. This CDR3 spans 15 amino acids. The CDR3 here is CASSLTEFGRNTIYF. The CDR3 bases are TGTGCCAGCAGTTTGACAGAGTTCGGTCGAAACACCATATATTTT.

This clonotype came up a few times. This sequence joins TRBV20-1 and TRBJ1-2, with 8 bases that match TRBD1. The germline gives CDR1 DFQATT, CDR2 SNEGSKA (reference sequence). CDR3 length: 12 amino acids. In nucleotides, the CDR3 is TGCAGACTGGGACAGGAGGCGTACGGCTACACCTTC. It yields the protein CRLGQEAYGYTF.

The V gene is TRBV18, the J gene TRBJ1-1; TRBD1 is a possible D gene (5 bases). V lost 3 bases to trimming and J lost 5 bases, with 16 bases between them. The CDR3 length is 15 residues. Germline CDR1 KGHSH, CDR2 LQKENI. The CDR3 DNA reads TGTGCCAGCTCACCGCCGACCGGGGCCCAAACTGAAGCTTTCTTT. This encodes CASSPPTGAQTEAFF. Combining the CDR3 with reference TRBV18 and TRBJ1-1 gives the whole variable domain NAGVMQNPRHLVRRRGQEARLRCSPMKGHSHVYWYRQLPEEGLKFMVYLQKENIIDESGMPKERFSAEFPKEGPSILRIQQVVRGDSAAYFCASSPPTGAQTEAFFGQGTRLTVV.

This clonotype was seen a few times. The junction shows a germline mismatch at one end, possibly a read error. This chain connects TRBV6-1 to TRBJ2-2; perhaps TRBD2 as D (5 bases). The CDR3 is made up of 15 amino acids. The V gene's germline CDR1 is MNHNS and CDR2 SASEGT. The CDR3: CASSKAATNTGELFF. CDR3 nucleotides: TGTGCCAGCAGTAAAGCGGCCACGAACACCGGGGAGCTGTTTTTT.

This clonotype has only a few counts. The chain links TRBV20-1 to TRBJ2-3; D remains ambiguous. Trimming stripped 6 bases from V and 2 bases from J, with 3 bases between. Germline CDR1 and CDR2: DFQATT and SNEGSKA (reference sequence). The CDR3 is 10 amino acids. CDR3 DNA: TGCAGTGCCTCCACAGATACGCAGTATTTT. Translation: CSASTDTQYF.